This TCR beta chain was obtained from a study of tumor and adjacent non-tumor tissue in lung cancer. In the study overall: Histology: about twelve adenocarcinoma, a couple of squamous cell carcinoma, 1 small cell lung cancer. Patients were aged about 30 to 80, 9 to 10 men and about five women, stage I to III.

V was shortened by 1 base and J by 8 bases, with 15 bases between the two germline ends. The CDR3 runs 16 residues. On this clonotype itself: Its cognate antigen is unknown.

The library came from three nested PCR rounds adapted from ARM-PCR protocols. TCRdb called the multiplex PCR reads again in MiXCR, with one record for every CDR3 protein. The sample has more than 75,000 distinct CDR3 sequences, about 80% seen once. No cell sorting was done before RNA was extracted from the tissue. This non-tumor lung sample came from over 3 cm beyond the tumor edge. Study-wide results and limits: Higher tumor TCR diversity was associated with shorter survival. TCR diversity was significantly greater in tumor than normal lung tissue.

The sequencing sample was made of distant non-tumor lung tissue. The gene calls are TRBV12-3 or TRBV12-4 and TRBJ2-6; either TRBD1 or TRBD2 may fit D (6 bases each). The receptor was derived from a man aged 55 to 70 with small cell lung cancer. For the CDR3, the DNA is TGTGCCAGCAGTTTAGATAGGGGGGCTAGGACCAACGTCCTGACTTTC. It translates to CASSLDRGARTNVLTF.